The 29 T cell receptor beta chains listed next were all sequenced from one sample in a study of siplizumab effects on memory and regulatory T cells. The method was immunoSEQ multiplex PCR; TCRdb's version includes in-frame clones alone and lacks a portion of them. Of 99,000 or so clones detected, over 85% appear once; the ten largest clones hold approximately 0.62%. Sequencing was carried out using Tregs sorted from blood. The receptor set was obtained from a human donor in good health.

The chain has TRBV4-2 and TRBJ2-7, with TRBD2 matching over 11 bases. J lost 7 bases, V lost 1 base, and 6 bases had no gene match. Germline V gene data show CDR1 as LGHNA and CDR2 as YNFKEQ. The CDR3 runs to 15 residues. The CDR3 region has the DNA TGTGCCAGCAGCCAAGCGCTAGCGGGGGGTGTTGAGCAGTACTTC. It codes for CASSQALAGGVEQYF.

This chain links TRBV30 with TRBJ1-1; no reliable D call. Germline V CDR1 and CDR2: GTSNPN, SVGIG (reference sequence). V gave up 3 bases and J gave up 5 bases, with 16 bases separating them. This CDR3 spans 14 amino acids. The CDR3 coding sequence is TGTGCCTGGAGGCGGCGGATACTGGGGACTGAAGCTTTCTTT. Its protein product is CAWRRRILGTEAFF.

This clone has only one observation. The DNA for the CDR3 is TGTGCCAGCAGCCCCCCCGGGGATGAAAAACTGTTTTTT. This codes for CASSPPGDEKLFF. The V gene is TRBV5-6, the J gene TRBJ1-4; D remains unclear. The V end lost 4 bases, the J end lost 6 bases, and 10 bases lay between the germline ends. The CDR3 is made up of 13 amino acids. The germline CDR1 and CDR2 sequences are SGHDT and YYEEEE.

V is TRBV7-3 and J is TRBJ2-3; 8 bases agree with TRBD2. Germline assignment: CDR1 SGHTA and CDR2 FQGTGA. The V segment lost 0 bases and the J segment 1 base; nucleotides outside the gene matches: 3. This CDR3 is built from 16 residues. The CDR3 protein is CASSLTGSGGTDTQYF. The CDR3 nucleotides are TGTGCCAGCAGCTTAACGGGTAGCGGGGGCACAGATACGCAGTATTTT. The full variable domain, with the rest looked up from reference TRBV7-3 and TRBJ2-3, is GAGVSQTPSNKVTEKGKYVELRCDPISGHTALYWYRQSLGQGPEFLIYFQGTGAADDSGLPNDRFFAVRPEGSVSTLKIQRTERGDSAVYLCASSLTGSGGTDTQYFGPGTRLTVL.

The chain is built from TRBV6-5 and TRBJ2-2; either TRBD1 or TRBD2 may supply D (6 bases each). Trimming left V 7 bases short and J 7 bases short, with 19 bases between. The CDR3 length is 15 residues. Germline CDR1 is MNHEY and CDR2 is SVGAGI. The CDR3 region has the DNA TGTGCCAGCAAATTTAAGGGGGGCGCGAGCGGGGAGCTGTTTTTT. Translating it yields CASKFKGGASGELFF.

The rearrangement links TRBV7-9 to TRBJ2-1; D is unclear. Per the germline V gene, CDR1 is SEHNR and CDR2 is FQNEAQ (reference sequence). Between the trimmed V and J ends, which lost 4 bases and 9 bases, there was a span of 22 bases. The CDR3 consists of 16 residues. The CDR3 DNA follows: TGTGCCAGCAGCTCCCCATTGAACCCCCCGGTCTTTGAGCAGTTCTTC. Its protein product is CASSSPLNPPVFEQFF.

This sequence joins TRBV6-1 and TRBJ2-7, with a weak D call TRBD2 (5 bases). The CDR3 totals 18 residues. The germline V and J ends were trimmed by 3 bases and 0 bases, with 21 bases remaining between them. In germline, CDR1 is MNHNS, CDR2 SASEGT. For the CDR3, the DNA is TGTGCCAGCAGTGACCGGCGGGTACGGGGAAAAACCTCCTACGAGCAGTACTTC. As protein: CASSDRRVRGKTSYEQYF.

The chain employs TRBV4-2 and TRBJ2-1; no reliable D call. Germline CDR1 reads LGHNA; CDR2 reads YNFKEQ. The CDR3 runs to 13 residues. Trimming took off 0 bases at V and 9 bases at J, with 9 bases between the two ends. The CDR3 region has the DNA TGTGCCAGCAGCCAAGATCCTGGCGGTGAGCAGTTCTTC. Translating it yields CASSQDPGGEQFF.

The J gene is TRBJ2-1, the V gene TRBV11-2; TRBD2 matches 11 bases. CDR1 and CDR2 from the germline V gene are SGHAT and FQNNGV. The CDR3 contains 15 residues. Trimming at V came to 4 bases and at J to 5 bases, leaving 4 bases not matched to a gene. CDR3 amino acids: CASSSLAGGNNEQFF. The CDR3 region has the DNA TGTGCCAGCAGCTCTCTAGCGGGGGGCAACAATGAGCAGTTCTTC.

The V call is TRBV7-9, the J call TRBJ2-7, with 10 bases that match TRBD1. The CDR3 is 16 residues long. CDR1 and CDR2 (germline): SEHNR, FQNEAQ (reference sequence). The junction had 6 bases not matched to a gene; V was cut back by 1 base and J by 3 bases. CDR3 in amino acids: CASSLGGQGSSYEQYF. CDR3 DNA: TGTGCCAGCAGCTTAGGGGGACAGGGGAGCAGCTACGAGCAGTACTTC.

The rearrangement links TRBV30 to TRBJ2-7; D might be TRBD1 (5 bases). V was clipped by 3 bases and J by 2 bases, with 8 bases between them. The CDR3 loop spans 12 amino acids. Germline CDR1 is GTSNPN and CDR2 is SVGIG (reference sequence). Here the CDR3 DNA reads TGTGCCTGGAGCCCAGGGCCCTACGAGCAGTACTTC. Translating it yields CAWSPGPYEQYF.

The chain couples TRBV15 to TRBJ2-3; no firm D call. The ends were cut back, 5 bases at V and 2 bases at J, with 11 bases in the middle. The germline V gene encodes CDR1 LNHNV and CDR2 YYDKDF (reference sequence). This CDR3 contains 14 residues. The CDR3 sequence: CATSVGSLTDTQYF. The DNA of the CDR3 is TGTGCCACCAGCGTAGGCTCCCTCACAGATACGCAGTATTTT.

The rearrangement links TRBV6-5 to TRBJ1-2, with 7 bases aligning to TRBD1. From germline, CDR1 is MNHEY and CDR2 SVGAGI. CDR3 size: 13 residues. V lost 4 bases and J lost 4; bases outside the gene matches: 3. The CDR3 DNA reads as TGTGCCAGCAGTTTCGACAGGGTCTATGGCTACACCTTC. It encodes CASSFDRVYGYTF.

The chain recombines TRBV27 with TRBJ1-1; no clear D. This CDR3 region has 14 residues. The germline V gene has CDR1 MNHEY and CDR2 SMNVEV (reference sequence). V was shortened by 6 bases and J by 1 base, with 12 bases between the two germline ends. The CDR3, as DNA: TGTGCCAGCAGCCCCTATTTAAAGAACACTGAAGCTTTCTTT. Residues: CASSPYLKNTEAFF.

This clone was seen a single time. This chain uses TRBV4-3 with TRBJ2-7, with a possible D match to TRBD1 (5 bases). The V gene lost 3 bases and the J gene lost 1 base, with 13 bases spanning the gap. The CDR3 length is 15 residues. Per germline, CDR1 LGHNA and CDR2 YSLEER. The CDR3 here is CASSHHWGHSYEQYF. The CDR3 bases are TGCGCCAGCAGCCACCACTGGGGCCATTCCTACGAGCAGTACTTC.

The genes are TRBV11-2 and TRBJ1-1; D is unclear. Germline CDR1 reads SGHAT; CDR2 reads FQNNGV. The CDR3 is made up of 13 amino acids. The germline V and J ends were trimmed by 4 bases and 1 base, with 7 bases remaining between them. This CDR3 reads CASSSFTNTEAFF. DNA for the CDR3: TGTGCCAGCAGCTCCTTCACGAACACTGAAGCTTTCTTT.

This chain links TRBV5-4 with TRBJ2-5, with TRBD1 matching over 7 bases. Germline loops: CDR1 SGHNT, CDR2 YYREEE (reference sequence). With V trimmed by 4 bases and J by 4 bases, 7 bases remained unmatched. There are 14 residues in the CDR3. CDR3 in amino acids: CASSHRGRPETQYF. The DNA of the CDR3 is TGTGCCAGCAGCCATAGGGGGCGGCCAGAGACCCAGTACTTC.

This clone was counted only a few times. The chain joins TRBV7-9 to TRBJ1-2, with TRBD1 as a possible D gene (6 bases). This CDR3 is 16 amino acids long. Between the trimmed V and J ends, which lost 3 bases and 3 bases, there was a span of 17 bases. Germline values: CDR1 SEHNR, CDR2 FQNEAQ (reference sequence). The CDR3 region has the DNA TGTGCCAGCAGCTTCGGGTTTCTGGGGGGCGACTATGGCTACACCTTC. This gives the protein CASSFGFLGGDYGYTF.

The rearrangement joins TRBV5-1 to TRBJ2-3; a possible D gene is TRBD2 (6 bases). This CDR3 spans 15 amino acids. Trimming cost V 3 bases and J 1 base, with 12 bases left between them. Germline assignment: CDR1 SGHRS and CDR2 YFSETQ. As DNA, the CDR3 is TGCGCCAGCAGCTGGCTAGCGTCCGGCACAGATACGCAGTATTTT. This gives the protein CASSWLASGTDTQYF.

This chain connects TRBV7-6 to TRBJ2-3; the match to TRBD2 covers 10 bases. This CDR3 has 16 amino acids. The germline V gene has CDR1 SGHVS and CDR2 FNYEAQ. Unmatched junction bases numbered 10, after V lost 4 bases and J lost 6 bases. Here the CDR3 reads CASSSGLAAWGDTQYF. For the CDR3, the DNA is TGTGCCAGCAGCTCTGGACTAGCGGCCTGGGGGGATACGCAGTATTTT. Looking up the rest from reference TRBV7-6 and TRBJ2-3 gives the full variable domain: GAGVSQSPRYKVTKRGQDVALRCDPISGHVSLYWYRQALGQGPEFLTYFNYEAQQDKSGLPNDRFSAERPEGSISTLTIQRTEQRDSAMYRCASSSGLAAWGDTQYFGPGTRLTVL.

The chain recombines TRBV5-1 with TRBJ2-5, with D possibly being TRBD2 (5 bases). There are 15 residues in the CDR3. Trimming removed 0 bases from V and 2 bases from J, with 11 bases in between. CDR1 and CDR2 (germline): SGHRS, YFSETQ. The CDR3 protein is CASSLGRGYQETQYF. For the CDR3, the DNA is TGCGCCAGCAGCTTGGGACGGGGTTATCAAGAGACCCAGTACTTC. Based on the CDR3 plus reference TRBV5-1 and TRBJ2-5, the full variable domain is KAGVTQTPRYLIKTRGQQVTLSCSPISGHRSVSWYQQTPGQGLQFLFEYFSETQRNKGNFPGRFSGRQFSNSRSEMNVSTLELGDSALYLCASSLGRGYQETQYFGPGTRLLVL.

The CDR3 reads CASSLAQGASTGELFF. CDR3 DNA: TGCGCCAGCAGCTTGGCACAGGGGGCATCCACCGGGGAGCTGTTTTTT. This sequence joins TRBV5-1 and TRBJ2-2, with TRBD1 matching 9 bases. CDR3 size: 16 residues. The junction had 4 bases not matched to a gene; V was cut back by 0 bases and J by 4 bases. CDR1 and CDR2 (germline): SGHRS, YFSETQ. Complete variable domain (other parts from reference TRBV5-1 and TRBJ2-2): KAGVTQTPRYLIKTRGQQVTLSCSPISGHRSVSWYQQTPGQGLQFLFEYFSETQRNKGNFPGRFSGRQFSNSRSEMNVSTLELGDSALYLCASSLAQGASTGELFFGEGSRLTVL.

The chain employs TRBV9 and TRBJ2-3; 8 nucleotides line up with TRBD2. The CDR3 sequence is 18 residues long. Trimming took 0 bases from V and 0 from J; bases not matched to a gene: 9. Germline CDR1 SGDLS, CDR2 YYNGEE. For the CDR3, the DNA is TGTGCCAGCAGCGTAGGGGCGGGGGGCTACTCTAGCACAGATACGCAGTATTTT. It is translated as CASSVGAGGYSSTDTQYF.

The V call is TRBV7-9, the J call TRBJ1-4, with 10 bases aligning to TRBD1. Trimming removed 5 bases from V and 7 bases from J; junction bases left unmatched: 7. The CDR3 covers 15 residues. Germline V gives CDR1 SEHNR, CDR2 FQNEAQ (reference sequence). CDR3 nucleotide sequence: TGTGCCAGCAGCCATGGACAGGGGGGTGGTGAAAAACTGTTTTTT. It yields the protein CASSHGQGGGEKLFF.

V is TRBV5-1 and J is TRBJ2-2, with 11 positions matching TRBD1. The CDR3 has 16 amino acids. From germline, CDR1 is SGHRS and CDR2 YFSETQ. V trimming: 4 bases; J trimming: 4 bases; junction bases outside the gene matches: 6. The CDR3 sequence: CASSAGQGAGTGELFF. For the CDR3, the DNA is TGCGCCAGCAGCGCAGGACAGGGGGCGGGCACCGGGGAGCTGTTTTTT.

This clone was observed a single time. The chain employs TRBV18 and TRBJ2-7, with TRBD1 identical over 9 bases. The germline gives CDR1 KGHSH, CDR2 LQKENI. V shed 3 bases, J shed 4 bases, and the junction held 7 bases outside the gene matches. There are 15 residues in the CDR3. In DNA form, the CDR3 reads TGTGCCAGCTCACCGCAAGGACAGGGGATTTACGAGCAGTACTTC. This encodes CASSPQGQGIYEQYF.

The CDR3 region is CASSRTTSGTSYEQYF. The CDR3 nucleotides are TGCGCCAGCAGCCGGACGACTAGCGGGACCTCCTACGAGCAGTACTTC. The chain carries TRBV5-1 and TRBJ2-7; 11 positions match TRBD2. Looked up from germline, CDR1 is SGHRS and CDR2 is YFSETQ. After removal of 4 bases from V and 0 bases from J, the junction contained 6 bases not matched to a gene. This CDR3 contains 16 residues.

On this clone itself: The sample has other DNA sequences that encode this CDR3 too. The rearrangement uses TRBV19 and TRBJ2-6; possible D gene TRBD2, 5 bases. V was cut by 3 bases and J by 1 base, with 7 bases left in between. CDR3 length equals 15 residues. Germline CDR1 and CDR2: LNHDA and SQIVND (reference sequence). CDR3 in DNA: TGTGCCAGTAGTATTACGGGATCTGGGGCCAACGTCCTGACTTTC. Translating it yields CASSITGSGANVLTF. The whole variable domain, filled in from reference TRBV19 and TRBJ2-6, reads DGGITQSPKYLFRKEGQNVTLSCEQNLNHDAMYWYRQDPGQGLRLIYYSQIVNDFQKGDIAEGYSVSREKKESFPLTVTSAQKNPTAFYLCASSITGSGANVLTFGAGSRLTVL.

The chain is built from TRBV5-1 and TRBJ1-1; D not resolved. V lost 0 bases to trimming and J lost 0 bases, with 6 bases between them. The CDR3 has 14 amino acids. The germline gives CDR1 SGHRS, CDR2 YFSETQ. CDR3 amino acids: CASSLAHMNTEAFF. In nucleotides, the CDR3 is TGCGCCAGCAGCTTGGCACATATGAACACTGAAGCTTTCTTT.